This is a list of T cell receptor beta chains from one sample in a study of T cell changes during pregnancy in multiple sclerosis. Using immunoSEQ multiplex PCR, the repertoire was profiled, and TCRdb retains in-frame clones only, with some absent. This table holds some 22,000 clones, approximately 84% found once. Specimen: CD8+ T cells from peripheral blood mononuclear cells, collected after pregnancy. The receptors were sampled from a female donor with multiple sclerosis, enrolled in a pregnancy study. Each CDR3 is given with its conserved first and last residue. D genes are given only for firm matches. A clone size is listed for some rows: how often the clone was seen (once, few, many), or a class if it is expanded.

TRBV4-1	.	.	TRBJ1-4	15	CASSQAGLEIEKLFF	TGCGCCAGCAGCCAAGCTGGGTTGGAGATAGAAAAACTGTTTTTT
TRBV7-9	.	TRBD1	TRBJ1-4	17	CASSLNLVARGPQKLFF	TGTGCCAGCAGCTTAAATCTGGTGGCCAGGGGGCCCCAAAAACTGTTTTTT
TRBV5-4	.	.	TRBJ2-7	13	CASSFPGGSEQYF	TGTGCCAGCAGCTTTCCGGGGGGCTCCGAGCAGTACTTC
TRBV4-3	.	TRBD1	TRBJ2-7	16	CASSHSNGQGWYEQYF	TGCGCCAGCAGCCATAGCAACGGACAGGGATGGTACGAGCAGTACTTC
TRBV27	.	TRBD2	TRBJ2-1	18	CASSTTPGTSGGGHEQFF	TGTGCCAGCAGTACGACTCCCGGGACTAGCGGGGGGGGGCATGAGCAGTTCTTC
TRBV30	.	TRBD2	TRBJ2-7	15	CAWSGGTSGSYEQYF	TGTGCCTGGAGTGGAGGGACTAGCGGTTCCTACGAGCAGTACTTC
TRBV19	.	TRBD2	TRBJ2-1	17	CASTLLSGLAGNNEQFF	TGTGCCAGTACACTCCTTTCGGGACTAGCGGGAAACAATGAGCAGTTCTTC
TRBV6-4	.	.	TRBJ2-3	14	CASSEGQGSDTQYF	TGTGCCAGCAGTGAGGGCCAGGGTTCAGATACGCAGTATTTT
TRBV14	once	TRBD2	TRBJ2-5	14	CASSQTSGRETQYF	TGTGCCAGCAGCCAGACTAGCGGGAGAGAGACCCAGTACTTC
TRBV6-6	.	.	TRBJ2-7	12	CASTNEGYEQYF	TGTGCCAGCACAAACGAGGGCTACGAGCAGTACTTC
TRBV9	.	.	TRBJ2-2	18	CASSNNKAQTTNTGELFF	TGTGCCAGCAGCAACAATAAGGCGCAGACAACGAACACCGGGGAGCTGTTTTTT
TRBV4-3	.	.	TRBJ2-5	18	CASSQVRAGAIGGETQYF	TGCGCCAGCAGCCAAGTTCGCGCTGGAGCTATCGGCGGGGAGACCCAGTACTTC
TRBV7-6	.	TRBD2	TRBJ2-1	16	CASSLGSRGGRNEQFF	TGTGCCAGCAGCTTAGGTTCGCGGGGGGGAAGGAATGAGCAGTTCTTC
TRBV19	.	TRBD1	TRBJ2-7	14	CASRKTGEAYEQYF	TGTGCCAGTAGGAAGACAGGGGAGGCCTACGAGCAGTACTTC
TRBV6-1	.	.	TRBJ2-7	14	CASSEGPESREQYF	TGTGCCAGCAGTGAAGGGCCGGAGTCGCGCGAGCAGTACTTC
TRBV6-5	.	.	TRBJ2-7	14	CASSYEGLSYEQYF	TGTGCCAGCAGTTACGAGGGACTCTCTTACGAGCAGTACTTC
TRBV5-4	.	TRBD1	TRBJ2-5	19	CASSSLRVEQGGYQETQYF	TGTGCCAGCAGCTCACTTCGGGTCGAACAGGGGGGCTACCAAGAGACCCAGTACTTC
TRBV27	.	.	TRBJ2-2	14	CASSLGRNTGELFF	TGTGCCAGCAGTTTAGGGCGGAACACCGGGGAGCTGTTTTTT
TRBV7-4	.	TRBD1	TRBJ1-6	20	CASSDLRQGLYQGVNSPLHF	TGTGCCAGCAGCGACCTCCGACAGGGACTCTACCAGGGGGTTAATTCACCCCTCCACTTT
TRBV27	.	TRBD2	TRBJ2-1	15	CASRLAGVGWNEQFF	TGTGCCAGCAGGCTAGCGGGAGTTGGGTGGAATGAGCAGTTCTTC
TRBV2	.	TRBD1	TRBJ1-5	13	CASRQGAGQPQHF	TGTGCCAGCAGACAGGGGGCTGGGCAGCCCCAGCATTTT
TRBV30	.	TRBD1	TRBJ1-1	14	CAWSTGQVNTEAFF	TGTGCCTGGAGTACCGGACAGGTCAACACTGAAGCTTTCTTT
TRBV7-2	.	TRBD2	TRBJ2-7	16	CASSSASGGDSYEQYF	TGTGCCAGCAGCTCGGCTAGCGGAGGGGACTCCTACGAGCAGTACTTC
TRBV28	.	TRBD2	TRBJ2-5	15	CASISLSGKQETQYF	TGTGCCAGCATATCCCTTAGCGGGAAGCAAGAGACCCAGTACTTC
TRBV7-6	.	.	TRBJ2-7	14	CASSPGTQPYEQYF	TGTGCCAGCAGCCCCGGGACTCAACCCTACGAGCAGTACTTC
TRBV11-2	.	TRBD2	TRBJ2-2	16	CASSLDTSGTAGELFF	TGTGCCAGCAGCTTAGATACTAGCGGGACAGCCGGGGAGCTGTTTTTT
TRBV5-4	.	.	TRBJ1-1	15	CASSQDETENTEAFF	TGTGCCAGCAGCCAAGATGAGACAGAGAACACTGAAGCTTTCTTT
TRBV7-8	.	.	TRBJ1-1	13	CASSLGTVTEAFF	TGTGCCAGCAGCTTAGGGACAGTCACTGAAGCTTTCTTT
TRBV11-2	.	.	TRBJ2-7	15	CASSLDSGDLREQYF	TGTGCCAGCAGCTTAGATAGCGGAGACTTGCGCGAGCAGTACTTC
TRBV9	few	TRBD1	TRBJ1-2	15	CASGHRTGVSGGYTF	TGTGCCAGCGGCCACCGGACAGGGGTTTCAGGTGGCTACACCTTC
TRBV9	.	.	TRBJ2-7	14	CASSPGTSPYEQYF	TGTGCCAGCAGCCCCGGGACAAGTCCCTACGAGCAGTACTTC
TRBV5-1	.	TRBD1	TRBJ1-1	15	CASSRTGVMNTEAFF	TGCGCCAGCAGCCGTACAGGGGTCATGAACACTGAAGCTTTCTTT
TRBV27	.	.	TRBJ2-7	15	CASSLGAFPRYEQYF	TGTGCCAGCAGTTTAGGGGCGTTTCCCCGCTACGAGCAGTACTTC